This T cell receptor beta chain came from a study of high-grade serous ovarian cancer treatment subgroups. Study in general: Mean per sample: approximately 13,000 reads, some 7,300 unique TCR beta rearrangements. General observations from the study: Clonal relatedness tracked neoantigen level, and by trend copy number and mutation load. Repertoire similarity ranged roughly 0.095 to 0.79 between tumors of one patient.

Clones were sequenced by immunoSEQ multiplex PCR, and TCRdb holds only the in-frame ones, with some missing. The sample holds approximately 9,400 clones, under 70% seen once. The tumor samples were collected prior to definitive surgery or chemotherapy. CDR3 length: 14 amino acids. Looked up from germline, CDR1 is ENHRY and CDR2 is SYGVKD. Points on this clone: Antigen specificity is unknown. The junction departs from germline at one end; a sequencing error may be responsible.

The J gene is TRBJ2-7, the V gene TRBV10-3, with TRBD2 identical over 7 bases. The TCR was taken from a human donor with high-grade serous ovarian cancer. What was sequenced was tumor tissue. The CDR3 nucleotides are TGTGCCAGCAGTGAAGGCGGGGGCTCCTACGAGCAGTACTTC. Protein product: CASSEGGGSYEQYF.